Presented here are 16 T cell receptor beta chains from one specimen sequenced in a study of cytomegalovirus exposure and HLA in healthy donors. Amplification used 60 Vbeta primers and 13 Jbeta primers. The method was immunoSEQ multiplex PCR; TCRdb's version includes in-frame clones alone and lacks a portion of them. This sample contains 100,000 to 150,000 clones. Sequencing was done on a sample of PBMCs. These receptors were collected from a man in his late teens or twenties in good health and CMV-seronegative.

The chain has TRBV7-2 and TRBJ1-4; D gene ambiguous. CDR3 length: 15 amino acids. Germline V gene lookup returns CDR1 SGHTA and CDR2 FQGNSA. Trimming took 1 base from V and 2 from J, leaving 8 bases between them. CDR3 bases: TGTGCCAGCAGCTTAGACGCCGGGACTAATGAAAAACTGTTTTTT. Its protein is CASSLDAGTNEKLFF.

The CDR3 region has the DNA TGCGCCAGCAGCCTCCGACAGGGGGCGCGTAATGAGCAGTTCTTC. Protein: CASSLRQGARNEQFF. The chain uses TRBV4-3 and TRBJ2-1; 10 nucleotides agree with TRBD1. This CDR3 comprises 15 residues. Trimming took 4 bases from V and 7 from J; bases not matched to a gene: 7. Germline V gene sequence: CDR1 LGHNA, CDR2 YSLEER.

The chain links TRBV28 to TRBJ2-7; a weak D match, TRBD1 (6 bases). The V end was cut by 4 bases, the J end by 1 base, with 14 bases between. Germline assignment: CDR1 MDHEN and CDR2 SYDVKM. This CDR3 contains 15 residues. The CDR3 DNA follows: TGTGCCAGCAGTTCGTCGGACAGATATTCCTACGAGCAGTACTTC. It specifies CASSSSDRYSYEQYF.

The chain recombines TRBV28 with TRBJ2-7, with D perhaps TRBD1 (6 bases). V lost 2 bases to trimming and J lost 3 bases, with 11 bases between them. The CDR3 consists of 14 residues. The germline CDR1 and CDR2 sequences are MDHEN and SYDVKM. The CDR3 DNA reads as TGTGCCAGCAGTTTAATACGCAGGGGCTACGAGCAGTACTTC. This encodes CASSLIRRGYEQYF.

This rearrangement joins TRBV27 to TRBJ2-7; a weak D match, TRBD2 (5 bases). CDR3 length: 14 amino acids. Trimming shortened V by 8 bases and J by 4 bases, and 18 bases separated the two germline ends. The V gene's germline CDR1 is MNHEY and CDR2 SMNVEV (reference sequence). The DNA of the CDR3 is TGTGCCAGCGGAGGTCGAGGTAAGGGATACGAGCAGTACTTC. Amino acid sequence: CASGGRGKGYEQYF.

V usage is TRBV7-2 and J usage is TRBJ2-2; 7 nucleotides align to TRBD1. Germline values: CDR1 SGHTA, CDR2 FQGNSA. V was clipped by 5 bases and J by 1 base; unmatched bases: 4. The CDR3 runs 15 residues. CDR3 in DNA: TGTGCCAGCAGCCCAGACAGGGTGAACACCGGGGAGCTGTTTTTT. This encodes CASSPDRVNTGELFF.

The V and J genes are TRBV9 and TRBJ2-5; maybe TRBD2 (6 bases). The CDR3 covers 13 residues. The germline CDR1 and CDR2 sequences are SGDLS and YYNGEE. V dropped 4 bases and J dropped 4 bases, with 11 bases sitting between them. The CDR3 here is CASSISGGETQYF. The CDR3 DNA reads TGTGCCAGCAGCATTAGCGGTGGAGAGACCCAGTACTTC.

This chain links TRBV7-9 with TRBJ2-5; 8 positions agree with TRBD1. Per germline, CDR1 SEHNR and CDR2 FQNEAQ (reference sequence). This CDR3 spans 14 amino acids. The junction had 4 bases not matched to a gene; V was cut back by 3 bases and J by 4 bases. The CDR3 DNA is TGTGCCAGCAGCTTGGGACAGGCCGGAGAGACCCAGTACTTC. Its protein is CASSLGQAGETQYF. Based on the CDR3 plus reference TRBV7-9 and TRBJ2-5, the full variable domain is DTGVSQNPRHKITKRGQNVTFRCDPISEHNRLYWYRQTLGQGPEFLTYFQNEAQLEKSRLLSDRFSAERPKGSFSTLEIQRTEQGDSAMYLCASSLGQAGETQYFGPGTRLLVL.

CDR3 DNA sequence: TGTGCCAGCAGCCAAGATCTGCTCGGACAGGGAGGGTCCTACGAGCAGTACTTC. This sequence encodes CASSQDLLGQGGSYEQYF. This chain uses TRBV4-2 with TRBJ2-7; tentatively, D is TRBD1 (8 bases). This CDR3 comprises 18 residues. Germline V gene data show CDR1 as LGHNA and CDR2 as YNFKEQ. V gave up 0 bases and J gave up 1 base, with 19 bases separating them.

The chain employs TRBV6-4 and TRBJ2-4; TRBD1 matches at 7 bases. This CDR3 has 13 amino acids. The J segment lost 8 bases and the V segment lost 4 bases, leaving 5 bases of the junction unmatched. Germline V gene data show CDR1 as MRHNA and CDR2 as SNTAGT. The CDR3 protein is CASSVEQGHIQYF. The CDR3 DNA is TGTGCCAGCAGTGTCGAACAGGGGCACATTCAGTACTTC.

The J gene is TRBJ2-7, the V gene TRBV10-3; 11 bases map to TRBD2. The V gene's germline CDR1 is ENHRY and CDR2 SYGVKD. The ends lost 5 bases at V and 1 base at J; junction bases unmatched: 4. CDR3 size: 15 residues. The CDR3 DNA reads as TGTGCCATCAGTCCCGGGACTAGCGGTTCCTACGAGCAGTACTTC. Its protein is CAISPGTSGSYEQYF.

V gene TRBV5-6 combines with J gene TRBJ2-7; 8 nucleotides agree with TRBD1. The CDR3 is 15 residues long. Germline lookup yields CDR1 SGHDT and CDR2 YYEEEE. Unmatched junction bases numbered 12, after V lost 4 bases and J lost 6 bases. The CDR3 DNA is TGTGCCAGCAGCCAATTAGGTACAGGGGGTGGCGAGCAGTACTTC. It codes for CASSQLGTGGGEQYF. Combining the CDR3 with reference TRBV5-6 and TRBJ2-7 gives the whole variable domain DAGVTQSPTHLIKTRGQQVTLRCSPKSGHDTVSWYQQALGQGPQFIFQYYEEEERQRGNFPDRFSGHQFPNYSSELNVNALLLGDSALYLCASSQLGTGGGEQYFGPGTRLTVT.

The chain recombines TRBV18 with TRBJ1-2; no firm D call. This CDR3 comprises 13 residues. Germline V lookup: CDR1 KGHSH, CDR2 LQKENI. With 2 bases removed from V and 4 bases from J, the gap between germline ends came to 8 bases. The CDR3 coding sequence is TGTGCCAGCTCACCAGACGGGAGCTATGGCTACACCTTC. It is translated as CASSPDGSYGYTF.

The rearrangement links TRBV19 to TRBJ2-7; weak D call: TRBD1 (7 bases). This CDR3 region has 16 residues. Trimming stripped 5 bases from V and 3 bases from J, with 20 bases between. Germline lookup yields CDR1 LNHDA and CDR2 SQIVND (reference sequence). The CDR3 sequence: CASSPKGQGGNYEQYF. CDR3 sequence (DNA): TGTGCCAGTAGTCCAAAGGGCCAGGGGGGTAACTACGAGCAGTACTTC.

The chain links TRBV9 to TRBJ2-4; maybe TRBD2 (5 bases). The CDR3 consists of 15 residues. With 5 bases removed from V and 7 bases from J, the gap between germline ends came to 19 bases. CDR1 is SGDLS, CDR2 YYNGEE, per germline. Here the CDR3 DNA reads TGTGCCAGCAGTCCCTCGGGGTCCACCGTTAACATTCAGTACTTC. Amino acids: CASSPSGSTVNIQYF.

The chain couples TRBV6-6 to TRBJ2-7; 7 bases are a match to TRBD1. V was pared by 5 bases and J by 2 bases, with 6 bases of the junction left unmatched. Germline CDR1 and CDR2: MNHNY and SVGAGI (reference sequence). The CDR3 length is 14 residues. The CDR3 region is CASSETGMAYEQYF. DNA of the CDR3: TGTGCCAGCAGTGAGACAGGGATGGCCTACGAGCAGTACTTC.